This TCR beta chain is from a study of identical twins (TCRdb year 2016). In terms of the full investigation: The study deep-sequenced TCR alpha and beta repertoires from monozygotic twins, unrelated adults of various ages and cord blood to test whether fetal clonotypes persist. To rule out contamination, replicate twin experiments were performed at different times with different library preparation protocols. The investigation overall reported the following: Zero-insertion analyses could be partly confounded by invariant T cells such as MAIT and iNKT, although diverse VJ usage argued against such confounding for most clonotypes. A weaker excess of twin sharing was found in beta out-of-frame sequences because the signal-to-noise ratio was lowered by fewer shared sequences. Because the same donors could not be followed over many years, conclusions were based on cross-sectional statistical analysis. In monozygotic twins, recombination models systematically underestimated out-of-frame TCR alpha sharing, but the models matched the sharing seen between unrelated individuals. Fewer insertions were carried by abundant cord blood beta clonotypes, a similar but weaker trend appeared in young adult naive repertoires, and no such trend appeared in memory repertoires. Out-of-frame TCR alpha sequences shared between twins showed an excess of low generation-probability sequences compared with coincidental sharing between unrelated individuals.

This clonotype has a handful of counts. Its cognate antigen has yet to be identified. The input lacks base qualities; no much larger clone sits a single base away. Every donor was a healthy Caucasian. Three pairs of female monozygotic twins, all aged roughly 18 to 30 years, were included in the twin cohort. CD4+ and CD8+ T cell populations were isolated with positive isolation kits from Invitrogen. From a lookup of the germline V gene (reference sequence), CDR1 and CDR2 are SEHNR and FQNEAQ. Trimmed from V: 0 bases; trimmed from J: 6 bases; junction bases lacking a gene match: 5. The CDR3 measures 16 amino acids from cysteine to phenylalanine. Left in the record is the CDR3 DNA by itself, 48 bases read in frame from the first base. Library preparation employed 5' RACE. Sequencing relied on an Illumina HiSeq 2000. Template switching introduced a universal primer binding site; the final cDNA contained a unique molecular identifier, enabling accurate counting of TCR cDNA molecules. First-strand cDNA for TCR alpha and beta chains was synthesized from specific primers in the conserved constant-segment region. To control for contamination, every cDNA library was double barcoded, receiving both a SMART-Mk sample barcode and Illumina barcodes. TruSeq adapter sequences along with Illumina sample barcodes were introduced in two successive PCR steps. The TCR alpha and beta cDNA libraries were sequenced on the Illumina HiSeq platform using custom primers. For the original study's pipeline: Raw reads were processed with MiGEC to extract unique molecular identifiers, and MiXCR was used to determine CDR3 positions. For each individual, recombination models were inferred using an EM algorithm with the repgenHMM and IGoR tools. The tcR package in R was used for shared clonotype analysis, with sharing normalized by the product of cloneset sizes. To study raw recombination without the effects of thymic and clonal selection, out-of-frame nonproductive sequences were analyzed. The raw public reads went through TCRdb reprocessing: fastp at Q25, MiXCR clone calling, in-frame beta chains kept. Identical CDR3 protein sequences are pooled into one entry, listed with their most common genes and DNA. TCRdb's processing, not the authors' own work, is the source of the V and J calls. This sample holds 510,000 or so distinct CDR3 sequences; roughly 15% were observed only once. Roughly 0.43% of the sample goes to the ten largest clones.

These data were also reused for a study on yellow fever vaccine responses in identical twins. The second study, in turn, reports: According to the authors, in identical twins the way T cells responded to vaccination appeared partly convergent and partly personalized. In the study, vaccine-responding T cell clones were precisely tracked in identical twins.

Sequencing was carried out using CD4+ T cells sorted from blood. The TCR comes from a woman aged 18-29 years in good health. The receptor chain draws on TRBV7-9 and TRBJ1-2, with 12 bases in between that match TRBD1. The DNA sequence reads TGTGCCAGCAGCTTAGCGGGCGGGACAGGGGGCAATGGCTACACCTTC. This is translated as CASSLAGGTGGNGYTF. Beyond the CDR3, the reference TRBV7-9 and TRBJ1-2 genes provide the residues; the full variable domain reads: DTGVSQNPRHKITKRGQNVTFRCDPISEHNRLYWYRQTLGQGPEFLTYFQNEAQLEKSRLLSDRFSAERPKGSFSTLEIQRTEQGDSAMYLCASSLAGGTGGNGYTFGSGTRLTVV.